Listed below are T cell receptor beta chains from one sample, sequenced in a study of OX40 agonist ivuxolimab in advanced cancers. Sequenced by immunoSEQ multiplex PCR; TCRdb stores in-frame clones only, minus some. The profile shows 40,000 to 45,000 clones, about 80% of them singletons. Material: CD4+ or CD8+ T cells sorted from blood, obtained in a trial of the OX40 agonist ivuxolimab. These receptors all come from an adult with an advanced solid tumor such as melanoma, head and neck, liver or kidney cancer. CDR3s include the opening cysteine and the closing phenylalanine or tryptophan. A D gene is named only where the DNA matches it firmly. The listing skips clone size in some rows; elsewhere it reads once, few, many or a size class.

size	D	J	V	CDR3	DNA
.	.	TRBJ2-5	TRBV28	CASTLRGGLETQYF	TGTGCCAGCACCCTGAGGGGGGGCCTGGAGACCCAGTACTTC
.	TRBD2	TRBJ2-5	TRBV7-4	CASSFCGTRRSETQYF	TGTGCCAGCAGCTTCTGTGGGACTAGGAGGTCGGAGACCCAGTACTTC
.	TRBD1	TRBJ2-3	TRBV7-6	CASSEQGAQGTDTQYF	TGTGCCAGCAGCGAACAGGGGGCGCAGGGCACAGATACGCAGTATTTT
.	TRBD2	TRBJ2-1	TRBV7-2	CASSKGATSGLNEQFF	TGTGCCAGCAGCAAAGGGGCTACTAGCGGGCTTAATGAGCAGTTCTTC
.	.	TRBJ2-6	TRBV19	CASSIGGPGLSGANVLTF	TGTGCCAGTAGTATAGGAGGGCCCGGGTTATCTGGGGCCAACGTCCTGACTTTC
.	.	TRBJ1-2	TRBV2	CASSEERGENYGYTF	TGTGCCAGCAGTGAGGAACGGGGGGAAAACTATGGCTACACCTTC
.	.	TRBJ2-1	TRBV25-1	CASSEWGRGFEGEQFF	TGTGCCAGCAGTGAATGGGGTAGGGGATTCGAGGGTGAGCAGTTCTTC
.	.	TRBJ1-5	TRBV29-1	CSASTGAYQPQHF	TGCAGCGCCTCAACCGGGGCTTATCAGCCCCAGCATTTT
few	.	TRBJ1-2	TRBV28	CASSPPVRGLGYTF	TGTGCCAGCAGCCCACCTGTGAGGGGACTTGGCTACACCTTC
few	TRBD2	TRBJ2-3	TRBV5-1	CASSLESGLAGTTDTQYF	TGCGCCAGCAGCTTGGAATCGGGGCTAGCGGGAACCACAGATACGCAGTATTTT
.	.	TRBJ2-2	TRBV7-9	CASSTSGANTGELFF	TGTGCCAGCAGCACGAGTGGTGCGAACACCGGGGAGCTGTTTTTT
.	.	TRBJ1-4	TRBV4-3	CASSQDAGLNEKLFF	TGCGCCAGCAGCCAAGATGCCGGGCTTAATGAAAAACTGTTTTTT
few	.	TRBJ2-7	TRBV7-9	CASSSGVHYEQYF	TGTGCCAGCAGCTCCGGGGTTCACTACGAGCAGTACTTC
.	TRBD1	TRBJ2-7	TRBV28	CASRTTGQGTYEQYF	TGTGCCAGCAGAACTACGGGACAGGGGACCTACGAGCAGTACTTC
.	.	TRBJ2-7	TRBV7-2	CASSTTGGNEQYF	TGTGCCAGCAGCACGACTGGGGGGAACGAGCAGTACTTC
.	.	TRBJ2-7	TRBV5-1	CASSLLQGVSSEQYF	TGCGCCAGCAGCTTGCTCCAGGGCGTCTCTAGTGAGCAGTACTTC
few	TRBD2	TRBJ2-7	TRBV7-2	CASSAFGTSGRGEQYF	TGTGCCAGCAGCGCCTTCGGGACTAGCGGGAGGGGGGAGCAGTACTTC
.	.	TRBJ2-7	TRBV28	CASSLPGDLNEQYF	TGTGCCAGCAGTTTACCAGGGGACCTCAACGAGCAGTACTTC
.	.	TRBJ1-6	TRBV10-2	CASSESPRNSPLHF	TGCGCCAGCAGTGAGTCCCCCAGGAATTCACCCCTCCACTTT
.	TRBD2	TRBJ2-1	TRBV2	CASRLAGVNEQFF	TGTGCCAGCAGACTAGCGGGCGTTAATGAGCAGTTCTTC
medium-sized	TRBD1	TRBJ1-1	TRBV7-9	CASSPQTGGGTEAFF	TGTGCCAGCAGCCCACAGACAGGGGGTGGCACTGAAGCTTTCTTT
.	.	TRBJ2-1	TRBV11-1	CASSLGREQFF	TGTGCCAGCAGCTTAGGACGTGAGCAGTTCTTC
.	.	TRBJ2-3	TRBV7-3	CASSLTRLQRITDTQYF	TGTGCCAGCAGCTTAACCCGCCTCCAGCGAATCACAGATACGCAGTATTTT
.	.	TRBJ1-2	TRBV6-1	CASRTGMDYGYTF	TGTGCCAGCAGAACAGGGATGGACTATGGCTACACCTTC
few	TRBD2	TRBJ2-1	TRBV19	CASSPQTSSYNEQFF	TGTGCCAGTAGTCCCCAGACTAGCTCGTACAATGAGCAGTTCTTC
.	.	TRBJ2-2	TRBV30	CAWSQGTGELFF	TGTGCCTGGAGCCAGGGGACCGGGGAGCTGTTTTTT
.	TRBD1	TRBJ1-1	TRBV19	CASSYTGGTGRAGFF	TGTGCCAGTAGCTATACTGGTGGGACAGGGCGGGCCGGTTTCTTT
once	.	TRBJ1-1	TRBV5-1	CASSWVQGGTEAFF	TGCGCCAGCAGCTGGGTCCAGGGAGGCACTGAAGCTTTCTTT
.	.	TRBJ1-1	TRBV18	CASSPQNIGEAFF	TGTGCCAGCTCACCACAGAATATCGGTGAAGCTTTCTTT
.	.	TRBJ1-1	TRBV7-2	CASRSRVWDTEAFF	TGTGCCAGCAGGTCCAGGGTATGGGACACTGAAGCTTTCTTT
.	.	TRBJ1-1	TRBV14	CASSWGSPNAEAFF	TGTGCCAGCAGCTGGGGCAGCCCTAACGCTGAAGCTTTCTTT
.	.	TRBJ1-2	TRBV4-1	CASSQDRGGNYGYTF	TGCGCCAGCAGCCAAGATCGGGGGGGTAACTATGGCTACACCTTC
.	TRBD2	TRBJ2-3	TRBV4-3	CASSQDYLLGLAGAPTDTQYF	TGCGCCAGCAGCCAAGATTACCTCTTGGGACTAGCGGGAGCCCCAACAGATACGCAGTATTTT
.	.	TRBJ1-5	TRBV14	CASSQDLWQPQHF	TGTGCCAGCAGCCAAGATCTGTGGCAGCCCCAGCATTTT
medium-sized	.	TRBJ1-5	TRBV7-9	CASSSRGGANQPQHF	TGTGCCAGCAGCTCCCGCGGGGGTGCGAATCAGCCCCAGCATTTT
.	.	TRBJ2-2	TRBV29-1	CSPRGGLGGTGELFF	TGCAGCCCCAGGGGGGGACTAGGGGGAACCGGGGAGCTGTTTTTT
.	TRBD1	TRBJ2-7	TRBV5-1	CASSFRQGSSYEQYF	TGCGCCAGCAGCTTCCGACAGGGGAGCTCCTACGAGCAGTACTTC
.	.	TRBJ2-2	TRBV5-4	CASSIRWGFTGELFF	TGTGCCAGCAGCATTCGATGGGGATTCACCGGGGAGCTGTTTTTT
.	TRBD1	TRBJ2-7	TRBV5-4	CASSSGQSYEQYF	TGTGCCAGCAGCTCGGGACAGAGCTACGAGCAGTACTTC
medium-sized	.	TRBJ1-2	TRBV7-9	CASSPAGSESGYTF	TGTGCCAGCAGCCCAGCGGGTTCCGAATCTGGCTACACCTTC
.	.	TRBJ2-3	TRBV30	CAWSVLPDTQYF	TGTGCCTGGAGTGTCCTACCAGATACGCAGTATTTT
.	.	TRBJ2-1	TRBV11-3	CASSLGTTSYNEQFF	TGTGCCAGCAGCTTAGGGACTACCTCCTACAATGAGCAGTTCTTC
.	TRBD2	TRBJ2-5	TRBV10-3	CAISDPGTSGQETQYF	TGTGCCATCAGTGACCCCGGGACTAGCGGCCAAGAGACCCAGTACTTC
once	TRBD2	TRBJ2-1	TRBV7-2	CASSPSGTSYNEQFF	TGTGCCAGCAGCCCTAGCGGGACCTCCTACAATGAGCAGTTCTTC
.	.	TRBJ2-7	TRBV5-4	CASSLVWAAEAHEQYF	TGTGCCAGCAGCTTGGTGTGGGCAGCGGAAGCCCACGAGCAGTACTTC
once	.	TRBJ2-1	TRBV6-1	CASTPPPPAYEQFF	TGTGCCAGCACCCCACCTCCCCCAGCCTATGAGCAGTTCTTC
.	.	TRBJ2-7	TRBV18	CASSPPAQGNEQYF	TGTGCCAGCTCGCCACCGGCTCAGGGAAACGAGCAGTACTTC
.	.	TRBJ2-7	TRBV10-3	CAIKVDTNYEQYF	TGTGCCATCAAAGTCGACACTAACTACGAGCAGTACTTC
.	TRBD2	TRBJ2-2	TRBV19	CASSTGLGAGELFF	TGTGCCAGTAGTACGGGACTAGGGGCCGGGGAGCTGTTTTTT
.	TRBD2	TRBJ2-3	TRBV19	CASKGLAGRADTQYF	TGTGCCAGTAAGGGACTAGCGGGAAGGGCAGATACGCAGTATTTT
.	.	TRBJ2-3	TRBV18	CASSPGTDTQYF	TGTGCCAGCTCTCCAGGGACAGATACGCAGTATTTT
.	.	TRBJ1-1	TRBV7-8	CASSLVRGSYMNTEAFF	TGTGCCAGCAGCTTAGTCAGGGGATCTTACATGAACACTGAAGCTTTCTTT